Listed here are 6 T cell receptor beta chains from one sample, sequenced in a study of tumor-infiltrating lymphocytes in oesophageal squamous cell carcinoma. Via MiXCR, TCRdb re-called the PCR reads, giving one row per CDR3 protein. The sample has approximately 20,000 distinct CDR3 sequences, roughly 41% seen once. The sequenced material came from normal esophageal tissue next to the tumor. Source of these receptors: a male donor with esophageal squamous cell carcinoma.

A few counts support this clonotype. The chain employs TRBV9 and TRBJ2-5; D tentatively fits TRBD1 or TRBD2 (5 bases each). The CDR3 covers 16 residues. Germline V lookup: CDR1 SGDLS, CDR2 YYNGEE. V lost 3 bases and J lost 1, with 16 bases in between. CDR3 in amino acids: CASSGGVRASQETQYF. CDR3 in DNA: TGTGCCAGCAGCGGAGGGGTCCGGGCCTCCCAAGAGACCCAGTACTTC.

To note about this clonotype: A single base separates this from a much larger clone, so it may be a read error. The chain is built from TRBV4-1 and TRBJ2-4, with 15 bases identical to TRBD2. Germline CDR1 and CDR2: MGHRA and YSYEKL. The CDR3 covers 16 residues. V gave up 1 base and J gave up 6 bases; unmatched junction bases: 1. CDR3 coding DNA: TGCGCCAGCAGCCAAGGGACTAGCGGGGGGGGAAACATTCAGTACTTC. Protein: CASSQGTSGGGNIQYF.

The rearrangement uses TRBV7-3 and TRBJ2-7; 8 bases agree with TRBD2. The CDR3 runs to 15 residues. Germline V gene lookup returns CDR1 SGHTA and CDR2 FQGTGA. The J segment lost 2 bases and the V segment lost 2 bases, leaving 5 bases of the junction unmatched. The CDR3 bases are TGTGCCAGCAGCTTATCCGGGGGGGGTACCTACGAGCAGTACTTC. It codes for CASSLSGGGTYEQYF.

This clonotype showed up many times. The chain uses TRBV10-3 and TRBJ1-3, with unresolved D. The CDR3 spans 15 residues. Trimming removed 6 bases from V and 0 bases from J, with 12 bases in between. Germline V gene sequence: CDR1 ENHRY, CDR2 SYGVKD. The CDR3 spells CAIRSPRASGNTIYF. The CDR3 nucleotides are TGTGCCATCAGGTCCCCTCGGGCCTCTGGAAACACCATATATTTT.

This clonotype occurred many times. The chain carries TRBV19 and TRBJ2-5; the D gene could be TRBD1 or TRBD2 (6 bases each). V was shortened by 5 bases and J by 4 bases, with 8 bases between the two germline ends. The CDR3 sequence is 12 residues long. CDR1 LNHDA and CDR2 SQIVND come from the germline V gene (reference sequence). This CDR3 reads CASSGGGETQYF. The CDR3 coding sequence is TGTGCCAGTAGTGGAGGGGGAGAGACCCAGTACTTC.

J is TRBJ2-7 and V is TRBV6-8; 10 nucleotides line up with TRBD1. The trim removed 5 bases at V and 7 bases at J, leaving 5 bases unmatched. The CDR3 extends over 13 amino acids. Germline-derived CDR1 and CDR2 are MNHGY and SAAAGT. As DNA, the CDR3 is TGTGCCAGCAGTCAGACAGGGGGCTGGGAGCAGTACTTC. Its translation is CASSQTGGWEQYF.